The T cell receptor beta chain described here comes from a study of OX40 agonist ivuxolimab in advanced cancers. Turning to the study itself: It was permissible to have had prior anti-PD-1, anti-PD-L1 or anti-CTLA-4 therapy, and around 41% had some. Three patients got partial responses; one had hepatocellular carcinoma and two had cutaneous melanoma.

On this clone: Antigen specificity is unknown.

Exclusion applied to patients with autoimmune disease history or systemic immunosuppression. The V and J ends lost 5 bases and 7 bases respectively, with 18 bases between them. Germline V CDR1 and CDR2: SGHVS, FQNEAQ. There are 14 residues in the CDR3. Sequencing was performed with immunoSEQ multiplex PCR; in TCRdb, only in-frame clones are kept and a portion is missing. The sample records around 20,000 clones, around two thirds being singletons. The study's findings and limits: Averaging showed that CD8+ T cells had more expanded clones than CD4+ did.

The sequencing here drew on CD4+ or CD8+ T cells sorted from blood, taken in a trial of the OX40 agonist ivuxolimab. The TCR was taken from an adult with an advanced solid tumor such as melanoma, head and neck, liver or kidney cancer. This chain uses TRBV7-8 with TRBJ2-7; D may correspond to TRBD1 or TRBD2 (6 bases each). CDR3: CASSITEGGAEQYF. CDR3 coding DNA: TGTGCCAGCAGCATAACAGAGGGGGGAGCGGAGCAGTACTTC.